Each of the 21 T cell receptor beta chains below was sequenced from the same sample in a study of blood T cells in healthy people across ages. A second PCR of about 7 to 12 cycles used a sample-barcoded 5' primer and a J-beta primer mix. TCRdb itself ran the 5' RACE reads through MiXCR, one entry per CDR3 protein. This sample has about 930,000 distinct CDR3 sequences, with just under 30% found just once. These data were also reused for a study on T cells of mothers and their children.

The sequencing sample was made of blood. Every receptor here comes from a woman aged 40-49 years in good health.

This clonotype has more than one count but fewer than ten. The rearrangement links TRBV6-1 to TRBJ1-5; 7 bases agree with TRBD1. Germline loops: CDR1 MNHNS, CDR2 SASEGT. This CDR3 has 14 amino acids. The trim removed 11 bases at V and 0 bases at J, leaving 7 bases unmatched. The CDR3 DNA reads TGTGCCGGGGGGACAGACTATAGCAATCAGCCCCAGCATTTT. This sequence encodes CAGGTDYSNQPQHF.

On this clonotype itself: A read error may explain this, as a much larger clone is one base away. The CDR3 DNA reads TGCAGCGTGGTTCAAGAGGGGAATGAGCAGTTCTTC. It encodes CSVVQEGNEQFF. The rearrangement uses TRBV29-1 and TRBJ2-1; either TRBD1 or TRBD2 may supply D (5 bases each). Trimming pared 6 bases from V and 7 bases from J, leaving 13 bases between. Germline lookup yields CDR1 SQVTM and CDR2 ANQGSEA. There are 12 residues in the CDR3.

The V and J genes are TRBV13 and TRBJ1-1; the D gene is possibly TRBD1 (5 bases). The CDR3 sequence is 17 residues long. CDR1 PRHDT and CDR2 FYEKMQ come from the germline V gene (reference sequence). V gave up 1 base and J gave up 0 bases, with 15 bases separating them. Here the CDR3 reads CASSLVGNNRLNTEAFF. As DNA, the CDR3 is TGTGCCAGCAGCTTAGTAGGCAACAACAGGTTGAACACTGAAGCTTTCTTT.

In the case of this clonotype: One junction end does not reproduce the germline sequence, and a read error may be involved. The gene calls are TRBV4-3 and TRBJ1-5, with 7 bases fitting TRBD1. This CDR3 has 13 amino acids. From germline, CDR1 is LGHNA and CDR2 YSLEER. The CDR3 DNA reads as TGCGCCAACAGCCAAGGGGGCGGTCAGCCCCAGCATTTT. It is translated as CANSQGGGQPQHF.

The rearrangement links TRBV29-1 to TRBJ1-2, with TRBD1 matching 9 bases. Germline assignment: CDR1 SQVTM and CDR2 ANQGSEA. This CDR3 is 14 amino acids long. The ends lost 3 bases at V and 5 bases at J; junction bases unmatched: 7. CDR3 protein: CSVDPKGQGYGYTF. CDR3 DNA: TGCAGCGTTGACCCCAAGGGACAGGGTTATGGCTACACCTTC.

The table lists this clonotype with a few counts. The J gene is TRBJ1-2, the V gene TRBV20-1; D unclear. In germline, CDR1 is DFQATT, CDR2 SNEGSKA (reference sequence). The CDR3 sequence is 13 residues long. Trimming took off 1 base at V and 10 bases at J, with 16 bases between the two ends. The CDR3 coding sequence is TGCAGTGCTAGAGCGACCGCCGGACGAGACTACACCTTC. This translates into CSARATAGRDYTF.

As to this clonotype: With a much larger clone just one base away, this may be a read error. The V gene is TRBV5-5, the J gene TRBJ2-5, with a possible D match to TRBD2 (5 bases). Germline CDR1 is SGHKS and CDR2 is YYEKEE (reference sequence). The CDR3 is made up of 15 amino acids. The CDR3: CVSSLVGGDQETQYF. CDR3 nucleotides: TGTGTCAGCAGCTTGGTTGGAGGAGACCAAGAGACCCAGTACTTC.

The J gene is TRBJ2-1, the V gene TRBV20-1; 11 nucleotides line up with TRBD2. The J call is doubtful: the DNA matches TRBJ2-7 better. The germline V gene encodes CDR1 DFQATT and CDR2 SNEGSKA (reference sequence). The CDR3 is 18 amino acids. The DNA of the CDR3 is TGCAGTGCTAGTCTCCGCCGGCTAGCGGGGGGTCCAACCTACGAGCAGTACTTC. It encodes CSASLRRLAGGPTYEQYF.

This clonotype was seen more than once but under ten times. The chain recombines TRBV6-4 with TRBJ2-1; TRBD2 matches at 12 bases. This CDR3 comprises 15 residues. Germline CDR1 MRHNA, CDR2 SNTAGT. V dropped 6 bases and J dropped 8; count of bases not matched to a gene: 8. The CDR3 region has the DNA TGTGCCAGCAGCGCGACTAGCGGGGGCCCCCATGAGCAGTTCTTC. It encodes CASSATSGGPHEQFF.

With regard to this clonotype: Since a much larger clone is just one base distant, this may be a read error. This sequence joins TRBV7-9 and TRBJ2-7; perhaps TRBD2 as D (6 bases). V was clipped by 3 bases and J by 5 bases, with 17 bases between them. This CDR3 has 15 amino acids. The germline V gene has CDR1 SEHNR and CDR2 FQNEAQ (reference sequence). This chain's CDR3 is CASSLSSRRGNEQYF. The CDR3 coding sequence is TGTGCCAGCAGCTTGAGTTCAAGGCGGGGAAACGAGCAGTACTTC.

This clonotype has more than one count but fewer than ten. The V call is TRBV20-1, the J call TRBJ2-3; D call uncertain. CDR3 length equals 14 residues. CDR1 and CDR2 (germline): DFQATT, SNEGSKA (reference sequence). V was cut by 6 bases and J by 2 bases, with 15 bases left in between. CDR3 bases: TGCAGTGCGTCACCCATGGATTTCACAGATACGCAGTATTTT. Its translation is CSASPMDFTDTQYF.

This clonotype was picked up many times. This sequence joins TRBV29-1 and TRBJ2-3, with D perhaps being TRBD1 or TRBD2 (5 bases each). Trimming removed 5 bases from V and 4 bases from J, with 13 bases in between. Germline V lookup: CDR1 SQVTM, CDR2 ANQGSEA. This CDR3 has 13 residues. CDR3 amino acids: CSVRAGSSDTQYF. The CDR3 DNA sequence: TGCAGCGTTAGGGCAGGGAGCTCAGATACGCAGTATTTT.

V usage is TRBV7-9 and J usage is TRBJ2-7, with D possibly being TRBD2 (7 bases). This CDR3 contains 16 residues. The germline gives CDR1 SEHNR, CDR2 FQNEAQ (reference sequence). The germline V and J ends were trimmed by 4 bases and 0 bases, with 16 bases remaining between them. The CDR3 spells CASSSDLGGDSYEQYF. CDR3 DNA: TGTGCCAGCAGCTCGGACCTAGGGGGGGACTCCTACGAGCAGTACTTC.

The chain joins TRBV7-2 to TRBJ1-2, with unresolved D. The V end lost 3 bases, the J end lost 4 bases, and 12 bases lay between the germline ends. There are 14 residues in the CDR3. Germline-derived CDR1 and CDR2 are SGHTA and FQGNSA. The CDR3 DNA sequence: TGTGCCAGCAGCTTGGTAGCAGGTTCCTATGGCTACACCTTC. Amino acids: CASSLVAGSYGYTF.

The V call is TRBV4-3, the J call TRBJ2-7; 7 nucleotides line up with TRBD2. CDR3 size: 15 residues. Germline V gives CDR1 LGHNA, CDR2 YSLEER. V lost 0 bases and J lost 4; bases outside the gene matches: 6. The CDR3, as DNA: TGCGCCAGCAGCCAAGAATGGGACGGGAGGTACGAGCAGTACTTC. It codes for CASSQEWDGRYEQYF.

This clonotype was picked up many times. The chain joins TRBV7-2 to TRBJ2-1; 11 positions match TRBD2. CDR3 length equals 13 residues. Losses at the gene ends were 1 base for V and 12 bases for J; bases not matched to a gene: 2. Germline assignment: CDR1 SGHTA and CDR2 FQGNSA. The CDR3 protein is CASSLVLAGGQFF. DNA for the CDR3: TGTGCCAGCAGCTTAGTCCTAGCGGGGGGGCAGTTCTTC.

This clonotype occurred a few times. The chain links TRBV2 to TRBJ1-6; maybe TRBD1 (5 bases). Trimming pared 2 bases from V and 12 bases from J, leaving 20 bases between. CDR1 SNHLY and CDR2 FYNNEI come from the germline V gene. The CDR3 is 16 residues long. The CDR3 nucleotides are TGTGCCAGCAGTGAACCGGGGAGGGGCCCGCTAAGACCCCTCCACTTT. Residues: CASSEPGRGPLRPLHF.

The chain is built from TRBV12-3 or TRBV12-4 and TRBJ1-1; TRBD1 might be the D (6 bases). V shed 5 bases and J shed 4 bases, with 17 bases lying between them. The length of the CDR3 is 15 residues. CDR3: CASSGGGVSFTEAFF. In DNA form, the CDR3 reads TGTGCCAGCAGTGGGGGGGGCGTATCGTTCACTGAAGCTTTCTTT.

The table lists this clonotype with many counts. The CDR3 DNA is TGCGCCAGCAGCCGGACAGGGAGTCACTCCTACGAGCAGTACTTC. It yields the protein CASSRTGSHSYEQYF. V is TRBV5-1 and J is TRBJ2-7; 8 nucleotides agree with TRBD1. The length of the CDR3 is 15 residues. Looked up from germline, CDR1 is SGHRS and CDR2 is YFSETQ. J gave up 0 bases and V 4 bases, and 6 bases lay outside the gene matches.

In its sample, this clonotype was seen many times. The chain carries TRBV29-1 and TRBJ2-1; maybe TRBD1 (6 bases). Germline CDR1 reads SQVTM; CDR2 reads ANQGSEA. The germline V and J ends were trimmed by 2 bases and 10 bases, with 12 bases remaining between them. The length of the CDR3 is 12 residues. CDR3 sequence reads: CSVEPPDREQFF. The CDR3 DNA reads TGCAGCGTTGAACCGCCCGACAGGGAGCAGTTCTTC.

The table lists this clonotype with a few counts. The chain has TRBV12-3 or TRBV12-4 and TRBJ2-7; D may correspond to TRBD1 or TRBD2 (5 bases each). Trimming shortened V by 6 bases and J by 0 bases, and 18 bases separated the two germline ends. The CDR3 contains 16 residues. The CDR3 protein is CASSPIRTQGSYEQYF. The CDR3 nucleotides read TGTGCCAGCAGCCCCATACGGACTCAGGGCTCCTACGAGCAGTACTTC.